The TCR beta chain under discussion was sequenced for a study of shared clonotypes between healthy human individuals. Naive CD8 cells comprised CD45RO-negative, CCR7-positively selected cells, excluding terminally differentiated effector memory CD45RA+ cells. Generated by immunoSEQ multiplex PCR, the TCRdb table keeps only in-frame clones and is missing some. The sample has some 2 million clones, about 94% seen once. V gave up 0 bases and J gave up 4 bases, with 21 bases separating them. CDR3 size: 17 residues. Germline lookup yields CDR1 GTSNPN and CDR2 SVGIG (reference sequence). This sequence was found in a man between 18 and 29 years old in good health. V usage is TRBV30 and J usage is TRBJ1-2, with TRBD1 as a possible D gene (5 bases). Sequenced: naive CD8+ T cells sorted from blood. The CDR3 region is CAWSVPIGAPLGYGYTF. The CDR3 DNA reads TGTGCCTGGAGTGTCCCTATCGGGGCCCCACTGGGCTATGGCTACACCTTC.